This T cell receptor beta chain appears in the sequencing data of a study of T-cell reconstitution after alpha-beta-depleted transplantation in children. Using unique molecular identifiers, the investigators prepared the TCRbeta library. TCRdb reprocessed the PCR reads via MiXCR and lists one record per CDR3 protein. The sample contains 500,000 to 750,000 distinct CDR3 sequences, 10% to 15% of which appear only once. Notes on the study in general: In some patients, recipient T cells and intrathymic progenitors surviving conditioning explained high day-60 diversity. T-cell counts and diversity were attributed mostly to newly produced T cells one year after transplant.

V lost 0 bases to trimming and J lost 3 bases, with 14 bases between them. Germline loops: CDR1 SGHRS, CDR2 YFSETQ. The CDR3 has 16 amino acids. Only a few counts were recorded for this clonotype. Its specificity is not known. The source was PBMCs, mostly from graft donor cells, collected 360 days after TCRalphabeta/CD19-depleted stem cell transplant. The receptor's source is a male patient under 18 who had a stem cell transplant for acute myeloid leukemia, so the T cells may come from the graft donor. The chain uses TRBV5-1 and TRBJ2-3; D is unclear. The chain's CDR3 is CASSLATNDPTDTQYF. CDR3 nucleotides: TGCGCCAGCAGCTTGGCCACCAACGACCCTACAGATACGCAGTATTTT.